These 21 T cell receptor beta chains share one sample of origin, sequenced in a study of CD8+ T cells in alopecia areata. Following extraction, RNA underwent reverse transcription to cDNA, which served as the sequencing template. Assay: immunoSEQ multiplex PCR; the TCRdb copy retains only in-frame clones and omits some. The table includes fewer than 250,000 clones, 35% to 40% detected once. Treatment here: oral pan-JAK inhibitor, 5-10 mg twice daily. This sample comprised CD4+ T cells sorted from blood, obtained between weeks 30 and 35, from a patient treated with tofacitinib. The receptor set was obtained from a human donor with alopecia areata.

This clone was recorded a few times. The chain has TRBV4-1 and TRBJ2-7; tentative D call: TRBD1 (5 bases). Per germline, CDR1 MGHRA and CDR2 YSYEKL. The CDR3 totals 11 residues. V dropped 3 bases and J dropped 7 bases, with 7 bases sitting between them. This CDR3 is CASSQQGEQYF. The CDR3 DNA follows: TGCGCCAGCAGCCAGCAGGGAGAGCAGTACTTC.

The chain joins TRBV6-6 to TRBJ1-2; 7 bases agree with TRBD1. Looked up from germline, CDR1 is MNHNY and CDR2 is SVGAGI (reference sequence). Trimming cost V 7 bases and J 4 bases; bases outside gene matches: 6. The CDR3 has 13 residues. For the CDR3, the DNA is TGTGCCAGCAATTTTAGGGACAGCTATGGCTACACCTTC. Translation: CASNFRDSYGYTF.

This clone has just a few counts. This chain joins TRBV4-1 and TRBJ2-6; D unresolved. Looked up from germline, CDR1 is MGHRA and CDR2 is YSYEKL. The CDR3 covers 15 residues. Trimming removed 2 bases at V and 0 bases at J, with 5 bases between. This chain's CDR3 is CASSQLNSGANVLTF. The CDR3 nucleotides are TGCGCCAGCAGCCAACTCAACTCTGGGGCCAACGTCCTGACTTTC.

This clone was found a few times. This chain uses TRBV30 with TRBJ1-2; TRBD1 agrees at 8 bases. Trimming at V came to 3 bases and at J to 0 bases, leaving 0 bases not matched to a gene. This CDR3 is built from 13 residues. Germline V lookup: CDR1 GTSNPN, CDR2 SVGIG (reference sequence). Here the CDR3 reads CAWRGQANYGYTF. The CDR3 DNA is TGTGCCTGGAGGGGACAGGCTAACTATGGCTACACCTTC.

The chain is built from TRBV15 and TRBJ2-3; 8 positions match TRBD1. CDR3 length equals 16 residues. V shed 5 bases and J 2 bases; nucleotides not matched to a gene: 9. Per germline, CDR1 LNHNV and CDR2 YYDKDF (reference sequence). CDR3 residues: CATSLASGGFTDTQYF. The CDR3 region has the DNA TGTGCCACCAGCTTAGCGTCAGGGGGCTTCACAGATACGCAGTATTTT.

V and J are TRBV18 and TRBJ2-6; D may be TRBD1 (6 bases). The CDR3 consists of 19 residues. The germline V gene encodes CDR1 KGHSH and CDR2 LQKENI. V was cut by 0 bases and J by 0 bases, with 15 bases left in between. The CDR3 region has the DNA TGTGCCAGCTCACCACCGGCCAGGGGCTCCTTCTCTGGGGCCAACGTCCTGACTTTC. Translating gives CASSPPARGSFSGANVLTF.

V usage is TRBV4-1 and J usage is TRBJ1-1; the D gene is possibly TRBD1 (5 bases). Trimming cost V 1 base and J 4 bases, with 10 bases left between them. In germline, CDR1 is MGHRA, CDR2 YSYEKL. The CDR3 sequence is 14 residues long. The CDR3 DNA follows: TGCGCCAGCAGCCAAGGGGGGAAGTTCACTGAAGCTTTCTTT. Residues: CASSQGGKFTEAFF.

The gene calls are TRBV29-1 and TRBJ2-7; D gene uncertain. Per the germline V gene, CDR1 is SQVTM and CDR2 is ANQGSEA. The CDR3 totals 12 residues. Trimming removed 3 bases from V and 4 bases from J, with 10 bases in between. The CDR3 loop reads CSVESELYEQYF. CDR3 DNA sequence: TGCAGCGTTGAGTCGGAACTTTACGAGCAGTACTTC.

In its sample, this clone was seen a few times. The chain combines TRBV5-6 with TRBJ1-4; TRBD1 might be the D (5 bases). Germline V CDR1 and CDR2: SGHDT, YYEEEE. Trimming stripped 4 bases from V and 0 bases from J, with 22 bases between. There are 19 residues in the CDR3. The CDR3 region has the DNA TGTGCCAGCAGCCCCGGAGGAGGGGCTAGATCCTCAACTAATGAAAAACTGTTTTTT. Amino acid sequence: CASSPGGGARSSTNEKLFF.

A few counts support this clone. The gene calls are TRBV5-1 and TRBJ1-1, with a possible D match to TRBD1 (5 bases). This CDR3 has 13 amino acids. CDR1 is SGHRS, CDR2 YFSETQ, per germline. V lost 1 base and J lost 4, with 8 bases in between. The chain's CDR3 is CASSLWRGTEAFF. Written as DNA, the CDR3 is TGCGCCAGCAGCTTGTGGAGGGGCACTGAAGCTTTCTTT.

This chain joins TRBV10-3 and TRBJ2-1; TRBD1 aligns across 7 bases. The CDR3 runs 13 residues. The V gene's germline CDR1 is ENHRY and CDR2 SYGVKD. Trimming took 3 bases from V and 12 from J; bases not matched to a gene: 8. For the CDR3, the DNA is TGTGCCATCAGTGATAAAGAGACAGGGACGCAGTTCTTC. Translation gives CAISDKETGTQFF.

This clone was seen more than once but under ten times. This chain joins TRBV28 and TRBJ1-2; D gene unclear. The CDR3 runs 12 residues. Germline CDR1 reads MDHEN; CDR2 reads SYDVKM. V was cut by 3 bases and J by 5 bases, with 7 bases left in between. In DNA form, the CDR3 reads TGTGCCAGCAGTTTTCAGGAGTATGGCTACACCTTC. Its protein is CASSFQEYGYTF.

This clone has only a few counts. The rearrangement uses TRBV5-1 and TRBJ2-5; D is perhaps TRBD2 (5 bases). Germline values: CDR1 SGHRS, CDR2 YFSETQ. V was pared by 3 bases and J by 5 bases, with 17 bases between. There are 15 residues in the CDR3. CDR3 in amino acids: CASSSAGRGTETQYF. The CDR3 coding sequence is TGCGCCAGCAGCTCCGCAGGACGGGGTACCGAGACCCAGTACTTC.

This clone turned up a few times. The rearrangement joins TRBV30 to TRBJ1-5, with a weak D call TRBD1 (6 bases). V lost 2 bases to trimming and J lost 0 bases, with 8 bases between them. This CDR3 has 14 residues. Germline lookup yields CDR1 GTSNPN and CDR2 SVGIG (reference sequence). This chain's CDR3 is CAWSRTASNQPQHF. CDR3 bases: TGTGCCTGGAGTCGGACAGCTAGCAATCAGCCCCAGCATTTT. The full variable domain, its missing parts supplied by reference TRBV30 and TRBJ1-5, is SQTIHQWPATLVQPVGSPLSLECTVEGTSNPNLYWYRQAAGRGLQLLFYSVGIGQISSEVPQNLSASRPQDRQFILSSKKLLLSDSGFYLCAWSRTASNQPQHFGDGTRLSIL.

The V and J genes are TRBV18 and TRBJ1-5; the D gene is possibly TRBD1 (5 bases). The CDR3 length is 14 residues. CDR1 KGHSH and CDR2 LQKENI come from the germline V gene. V was shortened by 1 base and J by 5 bases, with 9 bases between the two germline ends. CDR3 in DNA: TGTGCCAGCTCACCACAGGGGTCGGATCAGCCCCAGCATTTT. It codes for CASSPQGSDQPQHF.

The genes are TRBV25-1 and TRBJ1-4; no firm D call. This CDR3 contains 13 residues. Trimming left V 5 bases short and J 7 bases short, with 11 bases between. Germline V gene sequence: CDR1 MGHDK, CDR2 SYGVNS. The CDR3 DNA follows: TGTGCCAGCAGTCACCAGCCCGGTGAAAAACTGTTTTTT. Its protein is CASSHQPGEKLFF.

V and J are TRBV25-1 and TRBJ1-5; 9 bases map to TRBD1. The ends lost 6 bases at V and 2 bases at J; junction bases unmatched: 2. The CDR3 is made up of 14 amino acids. The germline V gene encodes CDR1 MGHDK and CDR2 SYGVNS. The CDR3 DNA sequence: TGTGCCAGCAGCGGGACAGGGCGCAATCAGCCCCAGCATTTT. Protein sequence: CASSGTGRNQPQHF.

The V and J genes are TRBV10-3 and TRBJ2-7; D gene ambiguous. The CDR3 runs to 13 residues. CDR1 is ENHRY and CDR2 is SYGVKD in the germline V gene. The V and J ends lost 2 bases and 3 bases respectively, with 8 bases between them. CDR3 in DNA: TGTGCCATCAGTGAGGGTCCCCTCTACGAGCAGTACTTC. Amino acid sequence: CAISEGPLYEQYF.

The chain employs TRBV27 and TRBJ2-6; D gene ambiguous. The CDR3 totals 18 residues. The V end was cut by 5 bases, the J end by 0 bases, with 17 bases between. Germline CDR1 and CDR2: MNHEY and SMNVEV (reference sequence). CDR3 DNA sequence: TGTGCCAGCAGTCCTCTCGGAGTAGCCAGCTCTGGGGCCAACGTCCTGACTTTC. Its protein product is CASSPLGVASSGANVLTF.

The CDR3 reads CASSETGDDTQYF. The CDR3, as DNA: TGTGCCAGCAGTGAGACAGGGGACGATACGCAGTATTTT. The V and J genes are TRBV6-5 and TRBJ2-3; 8 nucleotides match TRBD1. Germline loops: CDR1 MNHEY, CDR2 SVGAGI. Trimming cost V 5 bases and J 6 bases; bases outside gene matches: 4. This CDR3 contains 13 residues.

The chain uses TRBV7-9 and TRBJ2-6; 8 bases agree with TRBD1. The length of the CDR3 is 18 residues. Losses at the gene ends were 5 bases for V and 0 bases for J; bases not matched to a gene: 9. CDR1 and CDR2 (germline): SEHNR, FQNEAQ (reference sequence). CDR3 sequence: CASSPRTGTGSGANVLTF. CDR3 nucleotide sequence: TGTGCCAGCAGCCCCCGGACAGGGACGGGCTCTGGGGCCAACGTCCTGACTTTC.